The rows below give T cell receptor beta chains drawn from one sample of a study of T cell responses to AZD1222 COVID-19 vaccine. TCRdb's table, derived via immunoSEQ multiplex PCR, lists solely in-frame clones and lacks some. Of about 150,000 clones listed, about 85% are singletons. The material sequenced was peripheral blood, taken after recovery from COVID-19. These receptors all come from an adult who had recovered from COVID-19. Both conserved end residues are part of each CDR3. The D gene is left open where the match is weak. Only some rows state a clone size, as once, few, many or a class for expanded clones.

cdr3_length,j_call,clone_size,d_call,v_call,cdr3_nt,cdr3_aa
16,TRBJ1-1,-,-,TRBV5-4,TGTGCCAGCAGCTTGGGGGGTGGTCAGATGAACACTGAAGCTTTCTTT,CASSLGGGQMNTEAFF
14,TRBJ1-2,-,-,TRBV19,TGTGCCAGTAGGGCGCGGGATACGCTACGTGGCTACACCTTC,CASRARDTLRGYTF
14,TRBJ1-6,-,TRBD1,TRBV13,TGTGCCAGCAGCTTAAACAGGGGGAATTCACCCCTCCACTTT,CASSLNRGNSPLHF
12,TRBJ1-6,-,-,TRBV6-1,TGTGCCAGCAGTGAAGCAGGCAGGTCCCTCCACTTT,CASSEAGRSLHF
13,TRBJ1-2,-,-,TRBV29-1,TGCAGCGTTGAAGACCTATCCAGGACCCGCTACACCTTC,CSVEDLSRTRYTF
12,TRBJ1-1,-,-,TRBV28,TGTGCCAGCAAGGGCCCGAACACTGAAGCTTTCTTT,CASKGPNTEAFF
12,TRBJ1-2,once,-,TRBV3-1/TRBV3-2,TGTGCCAGCAGCCCCCACGGCTATGGCTACACCTTC,CASSPHGYGYTF
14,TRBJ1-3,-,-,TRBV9,TGTGCCAGCAGCCTCGAAGATTATGGAAACACCATATATTTT,CASSLEDYGNTIYF
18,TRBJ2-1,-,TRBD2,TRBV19,TGTGCCAGTAGGGGACTAGCGGTAGGGTTTAGCTCCTACAATGAGCAGTTCTTC,CASRGLAVGFSSYNEQFF
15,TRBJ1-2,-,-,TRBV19,TGTGCCAGTAGTATAGCGGCCAGGGACTGGGATGGCTACACCTTC,CASSIAARDWDGYTF
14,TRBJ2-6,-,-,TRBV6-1,TGTGCCAGCAGTGACCTTGGTGGGGCCAACGTCCTGACTTTC,CASSDLGGANVLTF
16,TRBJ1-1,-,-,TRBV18,TGTGCCAGCTCACCAGCGGGCAGGGCCGCTAACACTGAAGCTTTCTTT,CASSPAGRAANTEAFF
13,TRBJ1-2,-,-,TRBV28,TGTGCCAGCAGTCCCCCAGGGGTGTCTGGCTACACCTTC,CASSPPGVSGYTF
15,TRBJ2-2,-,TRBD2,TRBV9,TGTGCCAGCAGCGTAGCTAGCGGGAACACCGGGGAGCTGTTTTTT,CASSVASGNTGELFF
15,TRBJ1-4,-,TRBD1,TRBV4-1,TGCGCCAGCAGCCTTCGGACAGGGGGAGATGAAAAACTGTTTTTT,CASSLRTGGDEKLFF
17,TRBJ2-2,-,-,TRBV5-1,TGCGCCAGCAGCTTGGAGGCGGGATCACCGAACACCGGGGAGCTGTTTTTT,CASSLEAGSPNTGELFF
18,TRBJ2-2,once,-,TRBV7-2,TGTGCCAGCAGCGTCCACCGGGTTACTTCCCTGGGCGCCGGGGAGCTGTTTTTT,CASSVHRVTSLGAGELFF
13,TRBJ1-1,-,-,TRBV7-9,TGTGCCAGCAGCGGCGCAGGGGACACTGAAGCTTTCTTT,CASSGAGDTEAFF
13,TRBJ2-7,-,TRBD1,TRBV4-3,TGCGCCAGCAGCCACAGGACAGGGTACGAGCAGTACTTC,CASSHRTGYEQYF
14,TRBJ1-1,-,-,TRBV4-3,TGCGCCAGCAGCCAGGCAGCAGGTCTCACTGAAGCTTTCTTT,CASSQAAGLTEAFF
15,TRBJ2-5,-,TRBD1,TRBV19,TGTGCCAGTAGTCCCTACAGGGGGGAACGGGGGACCCAGTACTTC,CASSPYRGERGTQYF
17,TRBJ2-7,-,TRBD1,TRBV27,TGTGCCAGCTCCTTGAAGGGGGACAGGGTTCGTGCGGGGGAGCAGTACTTC,CASSLKGDRVRAGEQYF
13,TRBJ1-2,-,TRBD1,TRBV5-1,TGCGCCAGCAGCTCGGACAGGGCTGGGGGCTACACCTTC,CASSSDRAGGYTF
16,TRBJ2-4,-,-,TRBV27,TGTGCCAGCAGTTTATCCCCCGGGACGTCCAAAAACATTCAGTACTTC,CASSLSPGTSKNIQYF
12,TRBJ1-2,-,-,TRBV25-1,TGTGCCAGCAGTGTTGGAGGGCTAGGCTACACCTTC,CASSVGGLGYTF
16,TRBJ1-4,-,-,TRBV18,TGTGCCAGCTCACCAGGACGGAGTGCAACTAATGAAAAACTGTTTTTT,CASSPGRSATNEKLFF
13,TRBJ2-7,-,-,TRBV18,TGTGCCAGCTCATCCAAGACCAACTACGAGCAGTACTTC,CASSSKTNYEQYF
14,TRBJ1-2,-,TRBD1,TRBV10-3,TGTGCCATCAGTGAGTCCGTCAGGGGGGGCGGCTACACCTTC,CAISESVRGGGYTF
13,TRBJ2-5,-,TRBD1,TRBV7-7,TGTGCCAGCAGCTCTACAGGGGCTGGGACCCAGTACTTC,CASSSTGAGTQYF
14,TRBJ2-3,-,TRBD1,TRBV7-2,TGTGCCAGCAGCTTGGACAGGGTCACAGATACGCAGTATTTT,CASSLDRVTDTQYF
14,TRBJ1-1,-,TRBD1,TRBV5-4,TGTGCCAGCAGCTTGGCTCGACAGGGCGCTGAAGCTTTCTTT,CASSLARQGAEAFF